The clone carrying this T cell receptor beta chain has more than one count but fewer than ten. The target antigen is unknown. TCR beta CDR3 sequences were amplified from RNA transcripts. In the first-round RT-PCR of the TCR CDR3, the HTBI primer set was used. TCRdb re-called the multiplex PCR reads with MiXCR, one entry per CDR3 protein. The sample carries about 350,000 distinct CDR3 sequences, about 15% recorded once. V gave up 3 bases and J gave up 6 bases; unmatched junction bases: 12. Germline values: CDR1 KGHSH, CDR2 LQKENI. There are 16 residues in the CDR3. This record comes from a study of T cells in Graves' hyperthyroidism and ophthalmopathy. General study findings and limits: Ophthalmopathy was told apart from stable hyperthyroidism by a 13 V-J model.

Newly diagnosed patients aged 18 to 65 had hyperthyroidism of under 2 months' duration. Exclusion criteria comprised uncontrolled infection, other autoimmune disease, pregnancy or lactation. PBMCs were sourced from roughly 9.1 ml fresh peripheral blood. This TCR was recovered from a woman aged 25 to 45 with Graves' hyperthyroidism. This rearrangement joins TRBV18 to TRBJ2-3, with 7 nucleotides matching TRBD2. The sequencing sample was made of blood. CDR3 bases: TGTGCCAGCTCACCTGGGGCTAGCGGCCTTATGGATACGCAGTATTTT. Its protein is CASSPGASGLMDTQYF.